This TCR beta chain was found in a study of T cells in Graves' hyperthyroidism and ophthalmopathy. In the study overall: The authors collected peripheral blood at initial diagnosis, before any treatment. Notes on the study in general: The model made its ophthalmopathy prediction, and onset followed a median around 6.5 months later. A 13 V-J signature model discriminated ophthalmopathy versus stable hyperthyroidism. Blood samples included most of the expanded thyroid clonotypes exceeding 0.001.

RNA transcripts provided the source from which TCR beta CDR3 regions were amplified. The TCR CDR3 was amplified in a first-round RT-PCR using the HTBI primer set. TCRdb independently ran MiXCR on the multiplex PCR reads; one entry per CDR3 protein. The sample shows approximately 250,000 distinct CDR3 sequences, almost 25% of them seen only once. This clonotype was picked up many times. Its antigen is not known. The ends were cut back, 3 bases at V and 0 bases at J, with 9 bases in the middle. Germline V gene sequence: CDR1 MDHEN, CDR2 SYDVKM. The CDR3 extends over 15 amino acids. The specimen was blood. The rearrangement links TRBV28 to TRBJ1-3, with D hard to call. The source of this sequence is a woman in her forties with Graves' ophthalmopathy. The CDR3 DNA sequence: TGTGCCAGCAGTTTTCACGACTACTCTGGAAACACCATATATTTT. It encodes CASSFHDYSGNTIYF.